Given below is one T cell receptor (beta chain) in context. Its antigen is not yet known. Base qualities are not at hand, and no much larger clone is one base apart. Hyperthyroidism patients were newly diagnosed, were aged 18 to 65 years, and had a disease duration under 2 months. Patients with other autoimmune diseases, uncontrolled infections, pregnancy or lactation were excluded from the study. Clinical symptoms, serum thyroxine, TRAb, thyroid ultrasound and orbital computed tomography formed the basis of the diagnosis. Total RNA was extracted with Trizol reagent and quality-checked on an Agilent 2100 Bioanalyzer. The data were taken from a study of Graves' ophthalmopathy and Graves' hyperthyroidism listed by TCRdb under 2018. Describing the broader study: A patient counted as having stable hyperthyroidism if there was no progression to ophthalmopathy within 18 months of follow-up. The study used signatures of the TCR beta repertoire to tell Graves' ophthalmopathy apart from Graves' hyperthyroidism and to predict which patients would progress to ophthalmopathy. In total, over 130 blood samples were TCR-sequenced: approximately 42 ophthalmopathy, roughly 80 hyperthyroidism and some 17 hyperthyroidism-to-ophthalmopathy patients. To explore V-J signatures that separate ophthalmopathy from hyperthyroidism, a discovery set of around 97 patients was enrolled, consisting of about 41 with ophthalmopathy and under 65 with stable hyperthyroidism. The independent validation cohort included approximately 19 hyperthyroidism patients plus 17 patients who later progressed from hyperthyroidism to ophthalmopathy. In five to seven hyperthyroidism patients, T-cell repertoires of thyroid tissue and blood were compared. Following sample collection, hyperthyroidism patients were given methimazole at a starting dose of 30 mg daily, and ophthalmopathy patients were given high-dose intravenous methylprednisolone.

Summary of the overall study and its limitations: In validation, the model predicted ophthalmopathy progression with about 71% sensitivity and 72.22% specificity; fewer than 15 predicted patients were CT-confirmed with GO in a median of approximately six months. Sample size was not statistically predetermined, and group allocation was not concealed from the investigators. Among expanded thyroid clonotypes with frequency above 0.001, most also showed up in blood, which suggests that blood repertoires may reflect the thyroid immune response. In cross-validation, the 13-signature model distinguished ophthalmopathy from stable hyperthyroidism with roughly 90% sensitivity and around 81% specificity, and in the test set the corresponding values were about 80% and 75%.

TCR beta CDR3 regions were amplified from RNA transcripts for repertoire sequencing. The first round of RT-PCR was done with HTBI primers and the Qiagen OneStep RT-PCR kit, and was followed by a second round of multiplex PCR, then size selection and purification. The libraries underwent paired-end sequencing with 100 bp reads on an Illumina HiSeq2000. The published analysis was carried out like this. SOAPnuke was used to process the reads, removing any read that contained adapters or uncalled bases, had a mean Phred below 15, or lacked an exact match to the constant primer or identifier. COPE v1.2.5 was used to merge high-quality paired reads. Unique nucleotide sequences were defined as clonotypes and aligned to IMGT TRB V, D and J references using MiTCR v1.1. The analysis was limited to V-J combinations with a frequency above 0.0001, which together covered just over 98% of the repertoires. For each V-J combination, a TCR clonal expansion and chaos score was defined as F50 clonal expansion divided by the chaos observed in the TCRdist matrix. Features were reduced by Welch's t-statistics and random forest to roughly 14 V-J combinations, which fed a naive Bayes classifier. The similarity between thyroid and blood repertoires was quantified using the Morisita-Horn index. Using fastp trimming at Q25 and MiXCR clonotype assembly, TCRdb reanalyzed the public sequencing data and kept in-frame beta chains. Entries that share a CDR3 protein sequence are merged under the most common genes and DNA. The authors' filters were not applied to this entry. For this sample the table gives roughly 1.1 million distinct CDR3 sequences, of which about 40% were detected only once. The ten biggest clones cover around 10% of the sample.

Counted from cysteine to phenylalanine, this CDR3 has 14 amino acids. Just CDR3 DNA is preserved here, 42 bases in frame from base 1. CDR1 and CDR2 are read off the germline V gene as ENHRY and SYGVKD. The germline V end is reduced by 6 bases and the J end by 4 bases; junction bases left unmatched: 8. The chain uses TRBV10-3 and TRBJ2-7, and 8 junction bases match TRBD1. The source material was peripheral blood or thyroid tissue (not recorded which). The clonotype comes from an adult man with Graves' hyperthyroidism. The DNA sequence reads TGTGCCATCAGGGGAGGACAGGGACCTTACGAGCAGTACTTC. It codes for CAIRGGQGPYEQYF.